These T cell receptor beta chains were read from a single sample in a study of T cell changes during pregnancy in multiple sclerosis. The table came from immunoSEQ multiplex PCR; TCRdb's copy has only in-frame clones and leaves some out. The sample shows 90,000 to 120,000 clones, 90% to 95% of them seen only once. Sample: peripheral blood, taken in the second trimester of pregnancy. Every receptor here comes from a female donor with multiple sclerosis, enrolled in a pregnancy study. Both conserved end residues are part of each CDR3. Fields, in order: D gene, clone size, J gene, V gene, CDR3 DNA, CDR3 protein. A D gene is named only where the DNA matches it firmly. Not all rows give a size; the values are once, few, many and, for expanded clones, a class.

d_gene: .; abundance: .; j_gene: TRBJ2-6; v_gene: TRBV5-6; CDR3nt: TGTGCCAGCAGCTTGGTCCACTCTGGGGCCAACGTCCTGACTTTC; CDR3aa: CASSLVHSGANVLTF
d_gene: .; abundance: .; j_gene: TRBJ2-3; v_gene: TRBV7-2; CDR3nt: TGTGCCAGCAGCTTACTCAAGACAGACTTCAGCACAGATACGCAGTATTTT; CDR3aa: CASSLLKTDFSTDTQYF
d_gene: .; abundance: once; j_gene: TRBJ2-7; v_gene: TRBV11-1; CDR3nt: TGTGCCAGCAGCTTATCCTTCGAATGGGCTTCAATGGCCTACGAGCAGTACTTC; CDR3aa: CASSLSFEWASMAYEQYF
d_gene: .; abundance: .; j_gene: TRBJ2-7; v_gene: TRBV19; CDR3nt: TGTGCCAGTAGTACCGGGACTGGCTACGAGCAGTACTTC; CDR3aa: CASSTGTGYEQYF
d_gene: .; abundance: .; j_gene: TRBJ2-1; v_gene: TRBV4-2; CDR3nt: TGTGCCAGCAGCCAAGATATAGGAGGCTCCTACAATGAGCAGTTCTTC; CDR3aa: CASSQDIGGSYNEQFF
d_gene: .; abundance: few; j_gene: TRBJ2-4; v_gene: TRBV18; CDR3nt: TGTGCCAGCTCACCCGGGGGAGACATTCAGTACTTC; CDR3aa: CASSPGGDIQYF
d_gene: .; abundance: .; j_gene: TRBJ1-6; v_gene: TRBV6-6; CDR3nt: TGTGCCAGCAGTTACGGCAGGGTAGACAATTCACCCCTCCACTTT; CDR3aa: CASSYGRVDNSPLHF
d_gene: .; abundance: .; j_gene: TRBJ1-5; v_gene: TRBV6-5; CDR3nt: TGTGCCAGCAGTTACGACACCAATCAGCCCCAGCATTTT; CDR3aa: CASSYDTNQPQHF
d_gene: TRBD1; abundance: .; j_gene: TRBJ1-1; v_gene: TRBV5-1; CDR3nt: TGCGCCAGCAGCCCCCGACAGGGTGTGGGCACTGAAGCTTTCTTT; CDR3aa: CASSPRQGVGTEAFF
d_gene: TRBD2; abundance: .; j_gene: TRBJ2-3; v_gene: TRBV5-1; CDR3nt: TGCGCCAGCAGCCCGAGGGGTTTGGGACTAGCGGTTCGAACTAGCACAGATACGCAGTATTTT; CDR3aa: CASSPRGLGLAVRTSTDTQYF
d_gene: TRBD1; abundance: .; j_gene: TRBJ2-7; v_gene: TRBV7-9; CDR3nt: TGTGCCAGCAGCCCGGAGGGACAGGGCACCGAGCAGTACTTC; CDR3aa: CASSPEGQGTEQYF
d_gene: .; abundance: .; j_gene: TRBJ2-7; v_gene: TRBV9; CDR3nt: TGTGCCAGCAGCGGTGGGGGCGGAACCTACGAGCAGTACTTC; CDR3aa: CASSGGGGTYEQYF
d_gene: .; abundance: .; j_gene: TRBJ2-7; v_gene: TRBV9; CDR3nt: TGTGCCAGCAGGGGCCTAGCGTACTTC; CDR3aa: CASRGLAYF
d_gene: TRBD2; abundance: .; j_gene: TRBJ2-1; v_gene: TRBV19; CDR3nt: TGTGCCAGTAGTACCCGTAGGGTAGCGGGAGAGGATGAGCAGTTCTTC; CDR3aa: CASSTRRVAGEDEQFF